Below, one T cell receptor beta chain is given with its context. The source of the sample is a study of control samples from healthy donors and cancer patients. TCRdb keeps only in-frame clones here, not all; method: immunoSEQ multiplex PCR. The sample lists about 100,000 clones, just under 95% occurring once. V was cut by 3 bases and J by 4 bases, with 4 bases left in between. Germline V gene sequence: CDR1 MDHEN, CDR2 SYDVKM. The CDR3 extends over 13 amino acids. The specimen sequenced was blood. The J gene is TRBJ2-6, the V gene TRBV28; D remains unclear. The sequence came from a human donor in good health. The donor label of this sample is uncertain. The CDR3 region is CASSFSGANVLTF. DNA for the CDR3: TGTGCCAGCAGTTTTTCGGGGGCCAACGTCCTGACTTTC.